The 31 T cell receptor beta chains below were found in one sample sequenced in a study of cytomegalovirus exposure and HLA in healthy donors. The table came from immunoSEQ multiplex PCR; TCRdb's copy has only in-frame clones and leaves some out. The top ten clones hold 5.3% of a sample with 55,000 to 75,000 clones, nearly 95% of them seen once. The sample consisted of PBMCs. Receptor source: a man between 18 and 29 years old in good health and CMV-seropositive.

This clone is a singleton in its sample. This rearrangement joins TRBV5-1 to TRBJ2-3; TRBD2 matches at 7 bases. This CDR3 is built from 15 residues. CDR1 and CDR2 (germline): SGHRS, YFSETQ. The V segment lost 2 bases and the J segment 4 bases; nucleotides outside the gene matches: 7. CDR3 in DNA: TGCGCCAGCAGCTTTGCGGCGGGAGCGTCAGATACGCAGTATTTT. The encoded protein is CASSFAAGASDTQYF. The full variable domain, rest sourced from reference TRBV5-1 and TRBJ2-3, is KAGVTQTPRYLIKTRGQQVTLSCSPISGHRSVSWYQQTPGQGLQFLFEYFSETQRNKGNFPGRFSGRQFSNSRSEMNVSTLELGDSALYLCASSFAAGASDTQYFGPGTRLTVL.

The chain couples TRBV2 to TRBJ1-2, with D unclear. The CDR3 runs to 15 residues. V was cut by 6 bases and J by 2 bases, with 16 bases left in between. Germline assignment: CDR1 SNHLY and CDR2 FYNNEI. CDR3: CASSLPAGRNYGYTF. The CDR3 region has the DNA TGTGCCAGCAGCCTTCCCGCGGGGAGAAACTATGGCTACACCTTC.

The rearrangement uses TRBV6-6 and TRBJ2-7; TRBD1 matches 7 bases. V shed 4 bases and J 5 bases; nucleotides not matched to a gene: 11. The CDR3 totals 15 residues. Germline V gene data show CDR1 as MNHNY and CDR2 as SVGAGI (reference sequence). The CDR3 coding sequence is TGTGCCAGCAGTTCCCGACAGGGAATCAAGCACGAGCAGTACTTC. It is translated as CASSSRQGIKHEQYF.

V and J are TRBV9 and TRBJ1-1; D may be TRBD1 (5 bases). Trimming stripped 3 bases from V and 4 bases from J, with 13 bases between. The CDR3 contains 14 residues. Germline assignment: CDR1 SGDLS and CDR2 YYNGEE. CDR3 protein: CASSAAGGGTEAFF. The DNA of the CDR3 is TGTGCCAGCAGCGCGGCGGGGGGGGGCACTGAAGCTTTCTTT.

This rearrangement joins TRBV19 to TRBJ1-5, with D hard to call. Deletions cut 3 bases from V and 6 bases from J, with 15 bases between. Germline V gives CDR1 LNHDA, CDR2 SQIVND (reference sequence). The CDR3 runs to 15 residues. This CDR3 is CASSMSLRPGQPQHF. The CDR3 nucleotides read TGTGCCAGTAGTATGAGTCTCAGGCCAGGTCAGCCCCAGCATTTT.

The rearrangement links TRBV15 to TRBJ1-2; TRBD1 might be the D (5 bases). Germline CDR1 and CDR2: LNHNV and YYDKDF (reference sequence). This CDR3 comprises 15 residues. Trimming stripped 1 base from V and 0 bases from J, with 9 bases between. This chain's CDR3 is CATSRAGTSNYGYTF. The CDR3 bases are TGTGCCACCAGCAGAGCCGGGACTTCTAACTATGGCTACACCTTC.

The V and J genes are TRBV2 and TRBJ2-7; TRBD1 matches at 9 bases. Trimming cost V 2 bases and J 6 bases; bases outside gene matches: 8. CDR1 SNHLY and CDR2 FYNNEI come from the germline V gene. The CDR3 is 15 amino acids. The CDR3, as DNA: TGTGCCAGCAGTGAACTACAGGGGGCGGTGTTCGAGCAGTACTTC. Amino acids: CASSELQGAVFEQYF.

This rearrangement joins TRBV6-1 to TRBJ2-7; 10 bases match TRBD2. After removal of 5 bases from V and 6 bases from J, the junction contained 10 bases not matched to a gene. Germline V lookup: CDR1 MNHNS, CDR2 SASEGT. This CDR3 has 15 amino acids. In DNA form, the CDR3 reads TGTGCCAGCAGTATGGCTAGCGGGGGCCCCTCCGAGCAGTACTTC. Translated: CASSMASGGPSEQYF.

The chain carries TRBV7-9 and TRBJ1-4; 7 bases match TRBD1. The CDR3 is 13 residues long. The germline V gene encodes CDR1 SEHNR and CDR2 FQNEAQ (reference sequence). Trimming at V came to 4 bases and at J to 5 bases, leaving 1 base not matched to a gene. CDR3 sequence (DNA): TGTGCCAGCAGCTCGGACAGGAATGAAAAACTGTTTTTT. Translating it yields CASSSDRNEKLFF.

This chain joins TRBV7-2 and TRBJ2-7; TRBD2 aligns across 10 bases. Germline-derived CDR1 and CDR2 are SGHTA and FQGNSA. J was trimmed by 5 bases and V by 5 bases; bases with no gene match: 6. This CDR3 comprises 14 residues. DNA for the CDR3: TGTGCCAGCAGCCCGCTAGCGGGGGCCCACGAGCAGTACTTC. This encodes CASSPLAGAHEQYF. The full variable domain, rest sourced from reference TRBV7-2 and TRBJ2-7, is GAGVSQSPSNKVTEKGKDVELRCDPISGHTALYWYRQSLGQGLEFLIYFQGNSAPDKSGLPSDRFSAERTGGSVSTLTIQRTQQEDSAVYLCASSPLAGAHEQYFGPGTRLTVT.

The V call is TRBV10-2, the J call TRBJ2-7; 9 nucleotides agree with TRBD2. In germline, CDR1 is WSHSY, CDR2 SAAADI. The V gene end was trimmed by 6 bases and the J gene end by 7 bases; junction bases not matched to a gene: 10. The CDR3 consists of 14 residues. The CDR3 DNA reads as TGCGCCAGCAGCTCATCTCCGGGACTAGCTGAGCAGTACTTC. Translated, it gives CASSSSPGLAEQYF.

The CDR3 nucleotides are TGTGCCAGCAGTCCCATAGCGGGAGGAATTGTCGGGGAGCTGTTTTTT. Translated, it gives CASSPIAGGIVGELFF. The rearrangement links TRBV28 to TRBJ2-2, with TRBD2 matching over 10 bases. The CDR3 is 16 residues long. V dropped 5 bases and J dropped 7; count of bases not matched to a gene: 10. In germline, CDR1 is MDHEN, CDR2 SYDVKM.

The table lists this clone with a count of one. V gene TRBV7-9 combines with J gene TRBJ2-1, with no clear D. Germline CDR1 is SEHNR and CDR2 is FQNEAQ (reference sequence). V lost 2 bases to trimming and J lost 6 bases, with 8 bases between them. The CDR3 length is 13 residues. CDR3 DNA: TGTGCCAGCAGCTTAAGATCGGGCAATGAGCAGTTCTTC. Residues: CASSLRSGNEQFF. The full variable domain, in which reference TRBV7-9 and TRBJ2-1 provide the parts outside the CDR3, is DTGVSQNPRHKITKRGQNVTFRCDPISEHNRLYWYRQTLGQGPEFLTYFQNEAQLEKSRLLSDRFSAERPKGSFSTLEIQRTEQGDSAMYLCASSLRSGNEQFFGPGTRLTVL.

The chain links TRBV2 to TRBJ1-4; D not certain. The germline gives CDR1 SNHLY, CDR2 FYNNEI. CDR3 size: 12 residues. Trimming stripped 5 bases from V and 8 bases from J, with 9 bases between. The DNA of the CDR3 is TGTGCCAGCAGTCGGGAGAACGAAAAACTGTTTTTT. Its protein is CASSRENEKLFF.

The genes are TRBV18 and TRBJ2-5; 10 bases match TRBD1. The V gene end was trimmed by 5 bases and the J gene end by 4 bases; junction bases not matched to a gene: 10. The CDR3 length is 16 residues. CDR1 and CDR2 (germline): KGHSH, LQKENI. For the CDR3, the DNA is TGTGCCAGCTCAGACGCCGGGACAGGGGTTTTAGAGACCCAGTACTTC. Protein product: CASSDAGTGVLETQYF. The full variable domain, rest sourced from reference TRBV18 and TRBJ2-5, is NAGVMQNPRHLVRRRGQEARLRCSPMKGHSHVYWYRQLPEEGLKFMVYLQKENIIDESGMPKERFSAEFPKEGPSILRIQQVVRGDSAAYFCASSDAGTGVLETQYFGPGTRLLVL.

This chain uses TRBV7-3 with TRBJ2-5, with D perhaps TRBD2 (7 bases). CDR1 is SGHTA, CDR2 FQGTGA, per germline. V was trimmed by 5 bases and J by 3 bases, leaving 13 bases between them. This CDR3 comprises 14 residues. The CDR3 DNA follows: TGTGCCAGCAGCCAGAAGGGGGGGGAAGAGACCCAGTACTTC. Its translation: CASSQKGGEETQYF.

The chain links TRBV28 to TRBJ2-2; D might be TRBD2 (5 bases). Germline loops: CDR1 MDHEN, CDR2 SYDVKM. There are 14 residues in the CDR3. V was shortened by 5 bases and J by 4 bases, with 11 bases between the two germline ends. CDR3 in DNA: TGTGCCAGCAGTGCTGGAGCGGTCACCGGGGAGCTGTTTTTT. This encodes CASSAGAVTGELFF.

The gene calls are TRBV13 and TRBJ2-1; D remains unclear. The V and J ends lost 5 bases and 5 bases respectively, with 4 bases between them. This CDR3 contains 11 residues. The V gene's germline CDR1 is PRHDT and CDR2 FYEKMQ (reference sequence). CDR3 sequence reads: CASSPDNEQFF. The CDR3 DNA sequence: TGTGCCAGCAGCCCTGACAATGAGCAGTTCTTC.

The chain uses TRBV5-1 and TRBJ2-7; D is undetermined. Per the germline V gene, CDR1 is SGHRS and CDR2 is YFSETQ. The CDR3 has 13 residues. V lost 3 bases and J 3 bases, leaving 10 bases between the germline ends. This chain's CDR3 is CASSSIGDYEQYF. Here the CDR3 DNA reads TGCGCCAGCAGCTCTATTGGAGACTACGAGCAGTACTTC.

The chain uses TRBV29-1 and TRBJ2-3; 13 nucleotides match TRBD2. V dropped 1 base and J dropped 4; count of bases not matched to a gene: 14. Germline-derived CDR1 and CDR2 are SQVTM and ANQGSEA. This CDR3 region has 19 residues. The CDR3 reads CSVEGGWTSGSSAADTQYF. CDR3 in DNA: TGCAGCGTTGAAGGAGGTTGGACTAGCGGGAGTTCGGCCGCAGATACGCAGTATTTT.

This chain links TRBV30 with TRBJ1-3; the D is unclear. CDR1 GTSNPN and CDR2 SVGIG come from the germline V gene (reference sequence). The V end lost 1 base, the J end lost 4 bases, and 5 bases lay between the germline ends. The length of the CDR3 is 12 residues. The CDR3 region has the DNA TGTGCCTGGAGTGCTCCCGGAAACACCATATATTTT. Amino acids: CAWSAPGNTIYF.

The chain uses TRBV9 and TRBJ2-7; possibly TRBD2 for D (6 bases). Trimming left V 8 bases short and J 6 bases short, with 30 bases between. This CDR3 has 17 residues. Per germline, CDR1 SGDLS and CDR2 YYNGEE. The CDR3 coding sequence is TGTGCCAGAACCGGGGGACGGCTCCCCCTCTCGGCGAGCGAGCAGTACTTC. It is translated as CARTGGRLPLSASEQYF. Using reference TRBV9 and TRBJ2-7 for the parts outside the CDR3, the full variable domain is DSGVTQTPKHLITATGQRVTLRCSPRSGDLSVYWYQQSLDQGLQFLIQYYNGEERAKGNILERFSAQQFPDLHSELNLSSLELGDSALYFCARTGGRLPLSASEQYFGPGTRLTVT.

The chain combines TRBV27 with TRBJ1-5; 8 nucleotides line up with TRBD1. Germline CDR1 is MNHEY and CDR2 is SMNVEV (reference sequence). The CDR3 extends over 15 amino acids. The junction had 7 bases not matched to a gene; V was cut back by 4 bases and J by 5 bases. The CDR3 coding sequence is TGTGCCAGCAGTTCGCAGGGGGCTGCTCATCAGCCCCAGCATTTT. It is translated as CASSSQGAAHQPQHF.

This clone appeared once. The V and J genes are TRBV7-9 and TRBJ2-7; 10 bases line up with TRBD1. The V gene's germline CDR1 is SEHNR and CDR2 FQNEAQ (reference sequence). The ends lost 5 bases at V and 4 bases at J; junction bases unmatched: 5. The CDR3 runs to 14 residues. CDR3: CASSPGDRGYEQYF. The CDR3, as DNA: TGTGCCAGCAGCCCAGGGGACAGGGGATACGAGCAGTACTTC.

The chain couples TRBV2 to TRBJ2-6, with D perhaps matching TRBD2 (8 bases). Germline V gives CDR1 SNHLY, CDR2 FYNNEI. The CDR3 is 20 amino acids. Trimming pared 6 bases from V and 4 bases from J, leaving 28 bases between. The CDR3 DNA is TGTGCCAGCAGCCACGGGGGGGACAGCCCCCGGAGGCGAGGGGCCAACGTCCTGACTTTC. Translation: CASSHGGDSPRRRGANVLTF.

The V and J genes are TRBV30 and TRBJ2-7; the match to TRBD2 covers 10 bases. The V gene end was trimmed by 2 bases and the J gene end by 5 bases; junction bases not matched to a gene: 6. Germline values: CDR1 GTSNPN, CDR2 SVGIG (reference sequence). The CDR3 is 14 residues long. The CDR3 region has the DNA TGTGCCTGGAGTAAGATAGCGGGAGGACACGAGCAGTACTTC. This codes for CAWSKIAGGHEQYF.

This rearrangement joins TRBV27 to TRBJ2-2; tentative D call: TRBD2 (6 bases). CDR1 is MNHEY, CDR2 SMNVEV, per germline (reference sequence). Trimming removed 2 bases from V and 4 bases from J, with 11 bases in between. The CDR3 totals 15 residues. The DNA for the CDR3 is TGTGCCAGCAGTTTAATGGGGGGAGTCACCGGGGAGCTGTTTTTT. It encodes CASSLMGGVTGELFF.

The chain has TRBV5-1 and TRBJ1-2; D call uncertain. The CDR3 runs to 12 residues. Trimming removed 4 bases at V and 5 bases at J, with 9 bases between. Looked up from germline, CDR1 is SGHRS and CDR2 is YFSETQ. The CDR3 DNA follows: TGCGCCAGCAGCCACGGACTATATGGCTACACCTTC. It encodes CASSHGLYGYTF.

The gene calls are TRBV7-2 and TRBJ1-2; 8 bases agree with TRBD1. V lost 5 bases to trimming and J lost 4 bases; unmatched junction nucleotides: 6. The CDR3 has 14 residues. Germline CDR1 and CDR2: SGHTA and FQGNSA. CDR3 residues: CASSKDRDFYGYTF. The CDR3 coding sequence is TGTGCCAGCAGCAAGGACAGGGACTTCTATGGCTACACCTTC.

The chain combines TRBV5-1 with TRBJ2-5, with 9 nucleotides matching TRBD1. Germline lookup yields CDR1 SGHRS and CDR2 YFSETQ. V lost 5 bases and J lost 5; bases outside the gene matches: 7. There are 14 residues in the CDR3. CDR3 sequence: CASSGQGIFETQYF. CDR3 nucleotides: TGCGCCAGCAGTGGACAGGGGATTTTCGAGACCCAGTACTTC.

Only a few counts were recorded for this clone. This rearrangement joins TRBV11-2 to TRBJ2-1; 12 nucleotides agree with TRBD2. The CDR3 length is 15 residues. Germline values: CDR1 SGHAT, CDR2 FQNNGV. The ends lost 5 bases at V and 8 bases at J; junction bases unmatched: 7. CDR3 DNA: TGTGCCAGCAGCCTAGCGGGAGGGCCTGGGGATGAGCAGTTCTTC. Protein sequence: CASSLAGGPGDEQFF.